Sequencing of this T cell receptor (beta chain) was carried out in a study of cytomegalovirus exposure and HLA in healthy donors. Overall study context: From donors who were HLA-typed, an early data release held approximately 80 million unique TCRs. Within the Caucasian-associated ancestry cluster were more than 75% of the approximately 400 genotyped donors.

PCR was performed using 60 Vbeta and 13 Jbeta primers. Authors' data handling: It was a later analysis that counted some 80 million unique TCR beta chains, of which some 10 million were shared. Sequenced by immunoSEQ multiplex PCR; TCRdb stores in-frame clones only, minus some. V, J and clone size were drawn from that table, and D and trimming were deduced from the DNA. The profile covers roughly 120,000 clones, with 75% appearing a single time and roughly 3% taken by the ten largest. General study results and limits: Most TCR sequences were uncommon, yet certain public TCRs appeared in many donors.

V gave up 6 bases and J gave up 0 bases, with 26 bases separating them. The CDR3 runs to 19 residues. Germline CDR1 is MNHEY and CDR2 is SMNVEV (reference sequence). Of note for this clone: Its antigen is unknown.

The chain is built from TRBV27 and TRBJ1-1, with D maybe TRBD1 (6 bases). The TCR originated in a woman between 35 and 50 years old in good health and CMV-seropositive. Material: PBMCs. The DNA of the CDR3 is TGTGCCAGCAGCGTTAAGGGCCCGCCGGTGGGGGCGGTGAACACTGAAGCTTTCTTT. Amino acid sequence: CASSVKGPPVGAVNTEAFF.